The 28 T cell receptor beta chains below were found in one sample sequenced in a study of cytomegalovirus exposure and HLA in healthy donors. Measured with immunoSEQ multiplex PCR; TCRdb has only the in-frame clones, and not every one. There are some 210,000 clones in the sample; roughly 87% occur only once, and 1.5% to 2% lies in the top ten. Specimen: PBMCs. These receptors were taken from a woman between 18 and 29 years old in good health and CMV-seropositive.

The chain recombines TRBV10-3 with TRBJ1-5; D is ambiguous. Trimming pared 0 bases from V and 3 bases from J, leaving 6 bases between. The CDR3 covers 14 residues. Germline V gives CDR1 ENHRY, CDR2 SYGVKD. As DNA, the CDR3 is TGTGCCATCAGTGAGTCCTTATCCAATCAGCCCCAGCATTTT. Its translation is CAISESLSNQPQHF.

This rearrangement joins TRBV30 to TRBJ2-5; TRBD1 matches 8 bases. V shed 5 bases and J 1 base; nucleotides not matched to a gene: 3. This CDR3 spans 13 amino acids. The V gene's germline CDR1 is GTSNPN and CDR2 SVGIG (reference sequence). CDR3 sequence (DNA): TGTGCCTGGCTTCAGGGGGCCCAAGAGACCCAGTACTTC. The encoded protein is CAWLQGAQETQYF.

The chain joins TRBV5-1 to TRBJ1-3, with 7 bases that match TRBD1. Trimming took 5 bases from V and 0 from J; bases not matched to a gene: 8. Germline CDR1 is SGHRS and CDR2 is YFSETQ. CDR3 length: 16 residues. This chain's CDR3 is CASSPYRGSSGNTIYF. The CDR3 DNA reads as TGCGCCAGCAGTCCATACAGGGGAAGCTCTGGAAACACCATATATTTT.

The chain combines TRBV19 with TRBJ2-5; the match to TRBD1 covers 9 bases. V lost 6 bases and J lost 1; bases outside the gene matches: 3. The CDR3 spans 14 residues. Germline V CDR1 and CDR2: LNHDA, SQIVND (reference sequence). This CDR3 is CASRGQGSQETQYF. The CDR3 DNA sequence: TGTGCCAGTAGGGGACAGGGTTCCCAAGAGACCCAGTACTTC.

The sample holds one count of this clone. The chain links TRBV5-5 to TRBJ1-5; 8 bases fit TRBD1. Germline V CDR1 and CDR2: SGHKS, YYEKEE (reference sequence). Germline trimming cut 4 bases from V and 0 bases from J; bases unmatched to any gene: 6. The CDR3 has 16 amino acids. The CDR3 loop is CASSRDRPGSNQPQHF. For the CDR3, the DNA is TGTGCCAGCAGCCGGGACAGGCCTGGTAGCAATCAGCCCCAGCATTTT.

The V gene is TRBV27, the J gene TRBJ2-3, with D possibly TRBD2 on 6 matching bases. Germline V gene lookup returns CDR1 MNHEY and CDR2 SMNVEV (reference sequence). The CDR3 is made up of 15 amino acids. The ends were cut back, 6 bases at V and 0 bases at J, with 13 bases in the middle. CDR3 sequence reads: CASRAWRDSTDTQYF. CDR3 nucleotides: TGTGCCAGCAGGGCCTGGCGGGATAGCACAGATACGCAGTATTTT.

The CDR3 loop is CASSPSDRVQPQHF. The CDR3 nucleotides are TGTGCCAGCAGCCCTTCGGACAGGGTGCAGCCCCAGCATTTT. The chain has TRBV7-9 and TRBJ1-5; TRBD1 matches at 8 bases. This CDR3 is built from 14 residues. J was trimmed by 7 bases and V by 5 bases; bases with no gene match: 7. Germline V gene data show CDR1 as SEHNR and CDR2 as FQNEAQ (reference sequence).

This rearrangement joins TRBV6-1 to TRBJ1-2, with D possibly being TRBD1 (6 bases). The CDR3 runs 15 residues. From germline, CDR1 is MNHNS and CDR2 SASEGT. V lost 3 bases and J lost 4, with 15 bases in between. CDR3 DNA sequence: TGTGCCAGCAGTGATAGGGGGGGGACACCCTATGGCTACACCTTC. Its translation is CASSDRGGTPYGYTF.

This chain joins TRBV6-6 and TRBJ2-7; the match to TRBD2 covers 8 bases. The germline V gene encodes CDR1 MNHNY and CDR2 SVGAGI (reference sequence). V lost 7 bases and J lost 2; bases outside the gene matches: 13. The CDR3 has 16 residues. DNA of the CDR3: TGTGCCAGCAACACCCTCGCGGGGGGCTCGACCTACGAGCAGTACTTC. Amino acid sequence: CASNTLAGGSTYEQYF.

This chain joins TRBV5-1 and TRBJ1-3; TRBD1 agrees at 8 bases. The CDR3 is 16 amino acids. J was trimmed by 0 bases and V by 4 bases; bases with no gene match: 6. Germline V gives CDR1 SGHRS, CDR2 YFSETQ. The CDR3 reads CASSDYGTGSGNTIYF. DNA of the CDR3: TGCGCCAGCAGCGATTACGGGACAGGCTCTGGAAACACCATATATTTT.

This clone was observed a single time. The rearrangement links TRBV5-1 to TRBJ2-3; D gene uncertain. In germline, CDR1 is SGHRS, CDR2 YFSETQ. V was shortened by 3 bases and J by 2 bases, with 7 bases between the two germline ends. This CDR3 is built from 13 residues. The CDR3 nucleotides read TGCGCCAGCAGCTCAGGTGACACAGATACGCAGTATTTT. This gives the protein CASSSGDTDTQYF.

The genes are TRBV29-1 and TRBJ1-4, with 7 positions matching TRBD1. The CDR3 covers 13 residues. Germline values: CDR1 SQVTM, CDR2 ANQGSEA. Trimming took 3 bases from V and 8 from J; bases not matched to a gene: 6. The CDR3 region has the DNA TGCAGCGTTGAGGGACAGCCGGGGGAAAAACTGTTTTTT. It yields the protein CSVEGQPGEKLFF.

The CDR3 sequence is CASSQGRRAKNIQYF. As DNA, the CDR3 is TGCGCCAGCAGCCAGGGGCGCAGGGCTAAAAACATTCAGTACTTC. The chain combines TRBV4-1 with TRBJ2-4, with a weak D call TRBD1 (5 bases). The V end lost 3 bases, the J end lost 4 bases, and 13 bases lay between the germline ends. This CDR3 comprises 15 residues. The germline CDR1 and CDR2 sequences are MGHRA and YSYEKL.

This clone was detected only once. The CDR3 loop reads CASSLVGGINEQFF. The CDR3 DNA follows: TGTGCCAGCAGTTTGGTGGGGGGGATAAATGAGCAGTTCTTC. V usage is TRBV28 and J usage is TRBJ2-1; 7 nucleotides line up with TRBD2. Germline V gene sequence: CDR1 MDHEN, CDR2 SYDVKM. The CDR3 loop spans 14 amino acids. Trimming took 3 bases from V and 7 from J; bases not matched to a gene: 6.

This rearrangement joins TRBV19 to TRBJ2-2; 7 nucleotides line up with TRBD2. Germline V CDR1 and CDR2: LNHDA, SQIVND (reference sequence). After removal of 1 base from V and 5 bases from J, the junction contained 4 bases not matched to a gene. This CDR3 is built from 15 residues. CDR3 residues: CASSIGGSWTGELFF. In DNA, the CDR3 is TGTGCCAGTAGTATAGGCGGGAGTTGGACCGGGGAGCTGTTTTTT.

The chain recombines TRBV6-6 with TRBJ1-4; 9 nucleotides agree with TRBD1. Germline CDR1 MNHNY, CDR2 SVGAGI (reference sequence). The V and J ends lost 6 bases and 4 bases, in that order; junction bases with no gene match: 6. The CDR3 loop spans 15 amino acids. Here the CDR3 reads CASSTPGQGNEKLFF. The CDR3 DNA reads TGTGCCAGCAGCACTCCGGGACAGGGTAATGAAAAACTGTTTTTT.

The chain has TRBV4-1 and TRBJ2-7; 7 bases align to TRBD1. Germline assignment: CDR1 MGHRA and CDR2 YSYEKL. The V segment lost 2 bases and the J segment 2 bases; nucleotides outside the gene matches: 9. The CDR3 has 16 amino acids. The CDR3 bases are TGCGCCAGCAGCCAACTCGGCGGACAGGATACCTACGAGCAGTACTTC. Amino acid sequence: CASSQLGGQDTYEQYF.

The chain combines TRBV28 with TRBJ1-5; D ambiguous. The CDR3 totals 12 residues. Trimming took off 6 bases at V and 1 base at J, with 4 bases between the two ends. Germline V gene sequence: CDR1 MDHEN, CDR2 SYDVKM. The CDR3 region is CASRESNQPQHF. The CDR3 coding sequence is TGTGCCAGCAGGGAGAGCAATCAGCCCCAGCATTTT.

This clone was counted a single time. This sample includes further DNA sequences coding for the same CDR3. CDR3 region: CASSSGQGYEQYF. CDR3 nucleotides: TGTGCCAGCAGCTCTGGACAGGGATACGAGCAGTACTTC. The J gene is TRBJ2-7, the V gene TRBV5-4, with 8 bases fitting TRBD1. Germline-derived CDR1 and CDR2 are SGHNT and YYREEE (reference sequence). The CDR3 is made up of 13 amino acids. J gave up 4 bases and V 3 bases, and 3 bases lay outside the gene matches.

The CDR3 protein is CASSLTGTSGYNEQFF. The CDR3 DNA reads as TGTGCCAGCAGTTTGACCGGGACTAGCGGGTACAATGAGCAGTTCTTC. The chain combines TRBV27 with TRBJ2-1; the match to TRBD2 covers 12 bases. The CDR3 contains 16 residues. V shed 3 bases and J 4 bases; nucleotides not matched to a gene: 4. Germline V gene sequence: CDR1 MNHEY, CDR2 SMNVEV (reference sequence).

As DNA, the CDR3 is TGTGCCAGCAGCTCTGGGACTAGCGGGCAAGAGACCCAGTACTTC. Translated, it gives CASSSGTSGQETQYF. The rearrangement links TRBV7-3 to TRBJ2-5; 12 nucleotides match TRBD2. Germline V gene lookup returns CDR1 SGHTA and CDR2 FQGTGA. Trimming took 4 bases from V and 2 from J; bases not matched to a gene: 2. The CDR3 has 15 residues.

The V gene is TRBV7-9, the J gene TRBJ2-5, with D possibly being TRBD2 (6 bases). Germline V gene lookup returns CDR1 SEHNR and CDR2 FQNEAQ (reference sequence). V lost 3 bases and J lost 4, with 15 bases in between. The CDR3 is made up of 15 amino acids. This chain's CDR3 is CASSFHGGGGETQYF. The CDR3 coding sequence is TGTGCCAGCAGCTTCCATGGTGGGGGAGGAGAGACCCAGTACTTC.

The rearrangement uses TRBV19 and TRBJ1-1, with D perhaps matching TRBD1 (5 bases). V was shortened by 5 bases and J by 0 bases, with 13 bases between the two germline ends. The germline V gene encodes CDR1 LNHDA and CDR2 SQIVND (reference sequence). The CDR3 contains 15 residues. As DNA, the CDR3 is TGTGCCAGTAGTTCTCAGACAGCTTTGAACACTGAAGCTTTCTTT. Amino acid sequence: CASSSQTALNTEAFF.

V and J are TRBV7-2 and TRBJ1-2; D may be TRBD1 (6 bases). The V gene lost 4 bases and the J gene lost 2 bases, with 11 bases spanning the gap. Per germline, CDR1 SGHTA and CDR2 FQGNSA. The CDR3 contains 14 residues. The CDR3 coding sequence is TGTGCCAGCAGCTCGAACCAGGGGAACTATGGCTACACCTTC. As protein: CASSSNQGNYGYTF. The whole variable domain, remainder taken from reference TRBV7-2 and TRBJ1-2, is GAGVSQSPSNKVTEKGKDVELRCDPISGHTALYWYRQSLGQGLEFLIYFQGNSAPDKSGLPSDRFSAERTGGSVSTLTIQRTQQEDSAVYLCASSSNQGNYGYTFGSGTRLTVV.

The chain recombines TRBV13 with TRBJ2-7; D may be TRBD1 (7 bases). This CDR3 is 14 amino acids long. Trimming left V 5 bases short and J 3 bases short, with 14 bases between. CDR1 is PRHDT and CDR2 is FYEKMQ in the germline V gene (reference sequence). CDR3 in amino acids: CASSPRGRNYEQYF. The CDR3 DNA reads as TGTGCCAGCAGCCCCAGGGGGAGGAACTACGAGCAGTACTTC.

The rearrangement links TRBV18 to TRBJ1-2, with TRBD1 identical over 7 bases. The junction had 21 bases not matched to a gene; V was cut back by 3 bases and J by 8 bases. The CDR3 sequence is 18 residues long. Per the germline V gene, CDR1 is KGHSH and CDR2 is LQKENI. This chain's CDR3 is CASSPFLTTGTDVEGYTF. CDR3 nucleotide sequence: TGTGCCAGCTCACCCTTTCTAACTACCGGGACAGACGTCGAGGGCTACACCTTC.

The V call is TRBV4-1, the J call TRBJ1-3, with unresolved D. V lost 1 base and J lost 1, with 8 bases in between. The CDR3 runs 15 residues. Germline V gene lookup returns CDR1 MGHRA and CDR2 YSYEKL. The CDR3 reads CASSQVGGSGNTIYF. The DNA for the CDR3 is TGCGCCAGCAGCCAAGTCGGCGGTTCTGGAAACACCATATATTTT.

The CDR3 is CASSYRTSGRPNEQFF. DNA for the CDR3: TGTGCCAGCAGCTACCGGACTAGCGGGAGGCCCAATGAGCAGTTCTTC. The chain has TRBV11-2 and TRBJ2-1; TRBD2 aligns across 14 bases. This CDR3 comprises 16 residues. Germline values: CDR1 SGHAT, CDR2 FQNNGV. Trimming took 4 bases from V and 6 from J; bases not matched to a gene: 5.